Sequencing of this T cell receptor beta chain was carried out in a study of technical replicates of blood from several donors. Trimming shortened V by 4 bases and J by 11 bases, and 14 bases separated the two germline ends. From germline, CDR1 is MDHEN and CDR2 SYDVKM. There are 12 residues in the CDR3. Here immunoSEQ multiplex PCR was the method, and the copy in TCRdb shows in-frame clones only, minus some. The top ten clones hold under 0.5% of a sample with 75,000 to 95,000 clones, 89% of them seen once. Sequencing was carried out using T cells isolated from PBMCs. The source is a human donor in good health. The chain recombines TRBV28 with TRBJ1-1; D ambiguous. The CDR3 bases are TGTGCCAGCAGTTCCCAGGTCGTTGTGGCTTTCTTT. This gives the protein CASSSQVVVAFF.